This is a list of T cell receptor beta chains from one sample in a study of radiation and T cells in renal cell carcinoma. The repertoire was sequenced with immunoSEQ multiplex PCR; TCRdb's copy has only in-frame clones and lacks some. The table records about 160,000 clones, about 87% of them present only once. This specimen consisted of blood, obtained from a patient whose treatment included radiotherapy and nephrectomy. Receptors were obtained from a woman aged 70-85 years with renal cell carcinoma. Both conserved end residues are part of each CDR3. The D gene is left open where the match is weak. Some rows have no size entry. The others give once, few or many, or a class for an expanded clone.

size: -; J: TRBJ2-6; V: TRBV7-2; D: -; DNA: TGTGCCAGCAGCTTCGTAGGGGGCTCTGGGGCCAACGTCCTGACTTTC; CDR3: CASSFVGGSGANVLTF
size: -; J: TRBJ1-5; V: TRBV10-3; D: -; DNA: TGTGCCATCAGTGAGTCAAGTAACCCCCCCCAGCATTTT; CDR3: CAISESSNPPQHF
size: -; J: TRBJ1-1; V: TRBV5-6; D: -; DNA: TGTGCCAGCAGCTTGGACAGGGTAAACACTGAAGCTTTCTTT; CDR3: CASSLDRVNTEAFF
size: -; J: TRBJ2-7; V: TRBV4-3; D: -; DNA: TGCGCCAGCAGCCAGGGGAGGTCCTACGAGCAGTACTTC; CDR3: CASSQGRSYEQYF
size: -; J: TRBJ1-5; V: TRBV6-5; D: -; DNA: TGTGCCAGCAGTTACGGGAATGGCAATCAGCCCCAGCATTTT; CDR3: CASSYGNGNQPQHF
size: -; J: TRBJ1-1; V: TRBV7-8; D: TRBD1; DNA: TGTGCCAGCAGCTTAGAGTTAATCATGGACAGGGCGTTTAAAAGGGACACTGAAGCTTTCTTT; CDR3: CASSLELIMDRAFKRDTEAFF
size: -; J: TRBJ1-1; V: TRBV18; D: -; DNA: TGTGCCAGCTCACCAGACCGTTTGGGCCGTAACACTGAAGCTTTCTTT; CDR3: CASSPDRLGRNTEAFF
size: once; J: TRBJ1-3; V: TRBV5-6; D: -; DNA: TGTGCCAGCACGGGGAGAGGCACCATATATTTT; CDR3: CASTGRGTIYF
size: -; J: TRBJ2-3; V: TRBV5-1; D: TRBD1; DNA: TGCGCCAGCAGCCTGGACAGGGTTGGGGATACGCAGTATTTT; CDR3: CASSLDRVGDTQYF
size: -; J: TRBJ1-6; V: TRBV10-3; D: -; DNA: TGTGCCATCAGTGAGAGTCCAGGGTGGAATTCACCCCTCCACTTT; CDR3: CAISESPGWNSPLHF
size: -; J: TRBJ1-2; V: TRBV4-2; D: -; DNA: TGTGCCAGCAGCCCGGCCGTGGGGACTACCCCTGGCTACACCTTC; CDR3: CASSPAVGTTPGYTF
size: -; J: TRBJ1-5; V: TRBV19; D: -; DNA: TGTGCCAGTAGTGAGTTCAGAGGACAGAATAGCAATCAGCCCCAGCATTTT; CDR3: CASSEFRGQNSNQPQHF
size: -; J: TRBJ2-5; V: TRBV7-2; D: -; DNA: TGTGCCAGCAGCGGGCGACAGCCACAAGAGACCCAGTACTTC; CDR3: CASSGRQPQETQYF
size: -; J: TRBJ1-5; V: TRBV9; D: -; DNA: TGTGCCAGCAGCGTAGCAGGGAATCATCAGCCCCAGCATTTT; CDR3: CASSVAGNHQPQHF
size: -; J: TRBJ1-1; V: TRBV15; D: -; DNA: TGTGCCACCAGACCTCTGGCATCGTTTGCGGCTAATGTAAATGCTTTCTTT; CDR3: CATRPLASFAANVNAFF
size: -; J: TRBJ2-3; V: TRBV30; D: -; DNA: TGTGCCTGGAGTGTAAGGGGGGGCACAGATACGCAGTATTTT; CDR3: CAWSVRGGTDTQYF
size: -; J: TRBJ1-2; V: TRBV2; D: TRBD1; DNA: TGTGCCAGCATTCTTTCAATTTGGACAGGAGGCTACACCTTC; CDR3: CASILSIWTGGYTF
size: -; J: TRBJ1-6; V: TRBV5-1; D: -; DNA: TGCGCCAGCAGCTTGGATGGGGCAGGGGATAATTCACCCCTCCACTTT; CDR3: CASSLDGAGDNSPLHF
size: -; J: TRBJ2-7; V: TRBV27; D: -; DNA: TGTGCCAGCAGTATAGGGCGCAGTACCTACGAGCAGTACTTC; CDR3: CASSIGRSTYEQYF
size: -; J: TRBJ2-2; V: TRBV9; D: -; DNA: TGTGCCAGCAGCGTAGCTGCCGGTAGGGGGGGCACCGGGGAGCTGTTTTTT; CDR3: CASSVAAGRGGTGELFF
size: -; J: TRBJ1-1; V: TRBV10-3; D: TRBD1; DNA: TGTGCCATCAGACCGGACAGGGACACTGAAGCTTTCTTT; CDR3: CAIRPDRDTEAFF
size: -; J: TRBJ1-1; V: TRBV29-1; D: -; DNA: TGCAGCGTTGAAGATTTCGGCGCAGGGTGGAAAGAAGCTTTCTTT; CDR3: CSVEDFGAGWKEAFF
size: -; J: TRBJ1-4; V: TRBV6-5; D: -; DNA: TGTGCCAGCAGTCAGCAGGGGACTGAAAAACTGTTTTTT; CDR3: CASSQQGTEKLFF
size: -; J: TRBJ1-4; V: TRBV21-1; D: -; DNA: TGTGCCAGCAGCCCTTGGACAGCTGCAACTAATGAAAAACTGTTTTTT; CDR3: CASSPWTAATNEKLFF
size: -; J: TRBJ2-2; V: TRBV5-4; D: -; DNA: TGTGCCAGCAGCTTGTGGGGTACCGGGGAGCTGTTTTTT; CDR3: CASSLWGTGELFF
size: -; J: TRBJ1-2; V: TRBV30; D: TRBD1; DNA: TGTGCCTGGAGCCCGGACAGGGTAGGAGGCTACACCTTC; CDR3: CAWSPDRVGGYTF
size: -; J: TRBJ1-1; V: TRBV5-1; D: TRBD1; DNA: TGCGCCAGCAGCATAGACAGGGTCGGAACTGAAGCTTTCTTT; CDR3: CASSIDRVGTEAFF
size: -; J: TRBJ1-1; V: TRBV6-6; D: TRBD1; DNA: TGTGCCAGCAGTTACTCTTGGGACAGGGCTTTCTTT; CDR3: CASSYSWDRAFF
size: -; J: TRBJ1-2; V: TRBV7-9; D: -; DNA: TGTGCCAGCAGCTTAGCAGGGATCGCCTATGGCTACACCTTC; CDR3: CASSLAGIAYGYTF
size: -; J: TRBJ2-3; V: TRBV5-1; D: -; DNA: TGCGCCAGCAGTAGTAGGGGGGACCCCACAGATACGCAGTATTTT; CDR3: CASSSRGDPTDTQYF
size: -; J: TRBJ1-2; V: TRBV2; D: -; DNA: TGTGCCAGCAGTAGTAGAGACTATGGCTACACCTTC; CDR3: CASSSRDYGYTF
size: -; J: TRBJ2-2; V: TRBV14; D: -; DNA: TGTGCCAGCAGCCTTCCCGGGGCCCTCACCGGGGAGCTGTTTTTT; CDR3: CASSLPGALTGELFF
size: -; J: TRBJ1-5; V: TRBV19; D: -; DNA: TGTGCCAGTAGTTCACAGGGTTATCAGCCCCAGCATTTT; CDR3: CASSSQGYQPQHF
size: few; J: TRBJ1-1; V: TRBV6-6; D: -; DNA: TGTGCCAGCAGTACCTTCATGGGGGCGATAGCTCCTGAAGCTTTCTTT; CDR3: CASSTFMGAIAPEAFF
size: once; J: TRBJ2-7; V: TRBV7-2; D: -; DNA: TGTGCCAGCAGCTTACTTTACGAGCAGTACTTC; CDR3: CASSLLYEQYF
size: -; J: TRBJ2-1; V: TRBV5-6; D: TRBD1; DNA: TGTGCCAGCAGCTTGGAGGGACAGGGGTACAATGAGCAGTTCTTC; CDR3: CASSLEGQGYNEQFF
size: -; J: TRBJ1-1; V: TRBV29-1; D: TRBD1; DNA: TGCAGCGTCGACAGGGGTCTGAACACTGAAGCTTTCTTT; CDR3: CSVDRGLNTEAFF
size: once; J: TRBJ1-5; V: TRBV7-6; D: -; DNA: TGTGCCAGCAGCCTCGGAAGAGGGGGGGCAGGGCAGCCCCAGCATTTT; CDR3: CASSLGRGGAGQPQHF
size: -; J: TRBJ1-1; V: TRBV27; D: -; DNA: TGTGCCAGCAGTTTACAGGGTTCAAACACTGAAGCTTTCTTT; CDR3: CASSLQGSNTEAFF
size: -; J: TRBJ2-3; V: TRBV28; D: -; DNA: TGTGCCAGCAGAACCCCCGCGCGGGCGAGCACAGATACGCAGTATTTT; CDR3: CASRTPARASTDTQYF
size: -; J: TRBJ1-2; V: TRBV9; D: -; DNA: TGTGCCAGCAGCGGCCCGATTAAGGGGTGGGGTGGCTACACCTTC; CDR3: CASSGPIKGWGGYTF